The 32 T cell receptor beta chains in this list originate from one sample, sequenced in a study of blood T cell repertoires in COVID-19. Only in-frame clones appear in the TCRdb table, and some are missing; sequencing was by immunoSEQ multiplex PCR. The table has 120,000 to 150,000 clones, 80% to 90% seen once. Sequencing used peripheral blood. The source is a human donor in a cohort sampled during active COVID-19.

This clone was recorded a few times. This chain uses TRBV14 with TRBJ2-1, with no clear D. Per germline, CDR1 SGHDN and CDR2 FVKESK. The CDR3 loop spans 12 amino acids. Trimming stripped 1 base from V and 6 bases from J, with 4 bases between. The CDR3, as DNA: TGTGCCAGCAGCCAAGTAATCAATGAGCAGTTCTTC. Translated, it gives CASSQVINEQFF.

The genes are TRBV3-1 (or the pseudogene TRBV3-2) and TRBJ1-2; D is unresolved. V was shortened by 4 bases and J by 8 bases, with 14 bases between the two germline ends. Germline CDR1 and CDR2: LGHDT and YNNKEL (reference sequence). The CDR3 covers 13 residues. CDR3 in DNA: TGTGCCAGCAGCCTAAGGGCGGAGGGCGGCTACACCTTC. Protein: CASSLRAEGGYTF.

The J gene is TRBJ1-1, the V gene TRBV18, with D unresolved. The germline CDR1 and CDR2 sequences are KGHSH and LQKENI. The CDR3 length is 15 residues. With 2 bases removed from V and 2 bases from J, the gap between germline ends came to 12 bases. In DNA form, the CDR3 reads TGTGCCAGCTCACCAGGCGGAACCAGAAACACTGAAGCTTTCTTT. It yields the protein CASSPGGTRNTEAFF.

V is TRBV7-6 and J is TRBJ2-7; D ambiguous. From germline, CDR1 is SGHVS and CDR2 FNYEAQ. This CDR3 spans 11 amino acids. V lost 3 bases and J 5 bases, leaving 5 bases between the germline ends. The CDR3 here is CASSLKHEQYF. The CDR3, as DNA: TGTGCCAGCAGCTTGAAGCACGAGCAGTACTTC. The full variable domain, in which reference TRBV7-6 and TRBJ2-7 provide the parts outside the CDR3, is GAGVSQSPRYKVTKRGQDVALRCDPISGHVSLYWYRQALGQGPEFLTYFNYEAQQDKSGLPNDRFSAERPEGSISTLTIQRTEQRDSAMYRCASSLKHEQYFGPGTRLTVT.

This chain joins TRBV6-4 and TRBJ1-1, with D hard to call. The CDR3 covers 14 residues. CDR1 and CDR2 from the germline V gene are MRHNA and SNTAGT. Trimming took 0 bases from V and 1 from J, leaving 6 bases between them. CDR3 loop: CASSDSSKNTEAFF. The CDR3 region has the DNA TGTGCCAGCAGTGACTCTTCCAAGAACACTGAAGCTTTCTTT.

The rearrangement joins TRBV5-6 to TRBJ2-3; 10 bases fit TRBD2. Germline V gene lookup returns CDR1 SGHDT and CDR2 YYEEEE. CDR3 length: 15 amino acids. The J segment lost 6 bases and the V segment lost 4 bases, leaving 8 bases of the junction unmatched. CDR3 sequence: CASSITSGEGDTQYF. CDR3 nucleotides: TGTGCCAGCAGCATTACTAGCGGGGAAGGGGATACGCAGTATTTT.

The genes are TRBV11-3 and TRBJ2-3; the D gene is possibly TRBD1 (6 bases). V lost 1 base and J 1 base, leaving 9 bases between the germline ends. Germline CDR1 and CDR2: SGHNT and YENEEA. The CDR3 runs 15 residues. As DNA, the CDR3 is TGTGCCAGCAGCTTAGGGGGACAAGGCACAGATACGCAGTATTTT. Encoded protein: CASSLGGQGTDTQYF.

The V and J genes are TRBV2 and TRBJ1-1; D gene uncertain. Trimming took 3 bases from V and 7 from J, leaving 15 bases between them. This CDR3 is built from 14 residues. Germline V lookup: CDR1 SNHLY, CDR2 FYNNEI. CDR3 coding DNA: TGTGCCAGCAGTGACGATCAGGCCGTGAATGAAGCTTTCTTT. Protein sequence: CASSDDQAVNEAFF.

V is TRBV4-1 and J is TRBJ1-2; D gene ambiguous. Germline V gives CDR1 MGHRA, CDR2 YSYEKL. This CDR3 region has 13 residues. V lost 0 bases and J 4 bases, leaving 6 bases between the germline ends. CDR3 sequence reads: CASSQDRGYGYTF. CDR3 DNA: TGCGCCAGCAGCCAAGACCGCGGCTATGGCTACACCTTC.

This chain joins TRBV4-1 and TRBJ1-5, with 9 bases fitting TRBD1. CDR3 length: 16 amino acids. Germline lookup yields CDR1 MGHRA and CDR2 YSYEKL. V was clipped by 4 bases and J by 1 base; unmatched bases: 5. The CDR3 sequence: CASSPYTGGSNQPQHF. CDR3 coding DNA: TGCGCCAGCAGCCCCTACACAGGGGGCAGCAATCAGCCCCAGCATTTT.

The CDR3: CASSLGAGTNEKLFF. In DNA form, the CDR3 reads TGTGCCAGCAGCTTGGGGGCTGGGACTAATGAAAAACTGTTTTTT. J is TRBJ1-4 and V is TRBV5-4; no definite D call. This CDR3 spans 15 amino acids. The germline V gene encodes CDR1 SGHNT and CDR2 YYREEE (reference sequence). Trimming shortened V by 0 bases and J by 2 bases, and 8 bases separated the two germline ends.

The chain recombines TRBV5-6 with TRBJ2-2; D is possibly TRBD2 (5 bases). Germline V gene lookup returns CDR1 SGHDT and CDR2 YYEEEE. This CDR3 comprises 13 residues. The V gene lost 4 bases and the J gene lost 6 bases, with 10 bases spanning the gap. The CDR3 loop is CASSPSWPGELFF. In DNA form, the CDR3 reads TGTGCCAGCAGCCCTAGCTGGCCCGGGGAGCTGTTTTTT.

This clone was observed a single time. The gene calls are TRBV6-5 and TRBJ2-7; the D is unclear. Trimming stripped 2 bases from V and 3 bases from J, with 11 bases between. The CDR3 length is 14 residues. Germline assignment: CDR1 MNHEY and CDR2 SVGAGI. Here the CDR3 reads CASSYGHVHYEQYF. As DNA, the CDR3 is TGTGCCAGCAGTTACGGCCACGTACACTACGAGCAGTACTTC.

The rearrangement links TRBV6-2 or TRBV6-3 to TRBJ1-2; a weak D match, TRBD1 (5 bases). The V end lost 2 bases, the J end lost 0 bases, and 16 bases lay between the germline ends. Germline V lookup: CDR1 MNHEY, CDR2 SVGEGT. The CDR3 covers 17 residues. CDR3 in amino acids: CASSYPQGPTANYGYTF. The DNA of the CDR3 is TGTGCCAGCAGTTACCCGCAGGGCCCGACGGCTAACTATGGCTACACCTTC.

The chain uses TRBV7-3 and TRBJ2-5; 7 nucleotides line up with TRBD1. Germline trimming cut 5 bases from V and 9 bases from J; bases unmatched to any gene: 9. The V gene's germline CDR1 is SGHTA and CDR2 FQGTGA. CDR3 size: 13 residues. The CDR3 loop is CASSPDRARAQYF. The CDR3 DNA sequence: TGTGCCAGCAGCCCAGACAGGGCCCGGGCCCAGTACTTC.

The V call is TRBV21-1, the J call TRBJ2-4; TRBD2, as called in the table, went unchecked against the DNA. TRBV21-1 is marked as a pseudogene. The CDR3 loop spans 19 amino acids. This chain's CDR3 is CASSKVSAGGPHLKNIQYF. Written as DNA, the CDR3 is TGTGCCAGCAGCAAAGTCTCAGCGGGGGGCCCCCATCTCAAAAACATTCAGTACTTC.

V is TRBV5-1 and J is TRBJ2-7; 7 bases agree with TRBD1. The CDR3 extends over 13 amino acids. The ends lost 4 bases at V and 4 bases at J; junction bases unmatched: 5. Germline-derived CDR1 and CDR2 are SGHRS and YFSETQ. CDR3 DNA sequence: TGCGCCAGCAGCCTAGGGACAGTTTACGAGCAGTACTTC. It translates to CASSLGTVYEQYF.

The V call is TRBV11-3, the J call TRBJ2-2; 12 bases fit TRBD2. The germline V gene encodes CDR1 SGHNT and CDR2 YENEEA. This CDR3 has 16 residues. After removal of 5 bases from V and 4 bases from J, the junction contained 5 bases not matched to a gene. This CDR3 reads CASSPGLAGVTGELFF. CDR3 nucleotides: TGTGCCAGCAGCCCGGGACTAGCGGGTGTCACCGGGGAGCTGTTTTTT.

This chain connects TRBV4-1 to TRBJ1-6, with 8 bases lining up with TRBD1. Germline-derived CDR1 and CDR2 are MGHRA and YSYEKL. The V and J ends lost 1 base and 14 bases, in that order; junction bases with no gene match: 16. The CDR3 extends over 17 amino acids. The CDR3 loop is CASSQGPGQETGFTLHF. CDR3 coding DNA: TGCGCCAGCAGCCAAGGGCCGGGACAGGAGACGGGGTTCACCCTCCACTTT.

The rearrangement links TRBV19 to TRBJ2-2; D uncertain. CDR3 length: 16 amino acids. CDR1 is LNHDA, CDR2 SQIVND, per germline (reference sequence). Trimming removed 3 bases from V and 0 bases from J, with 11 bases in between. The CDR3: CASSILVSSNTGELFF. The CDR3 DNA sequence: TGTGCCAGTAGTATTCTGGTCAGTTCGAACACCGGGGAGCTGTTTTTT.

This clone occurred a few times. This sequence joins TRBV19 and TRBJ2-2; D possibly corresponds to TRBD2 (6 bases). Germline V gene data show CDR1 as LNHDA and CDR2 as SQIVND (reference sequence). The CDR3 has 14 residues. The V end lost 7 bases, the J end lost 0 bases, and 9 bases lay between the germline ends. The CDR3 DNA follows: TGTGCCAGTATCCCGGGAGCGAACACCGGGGAGCTGTTTTTT. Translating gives CASIPGANTGELFF.

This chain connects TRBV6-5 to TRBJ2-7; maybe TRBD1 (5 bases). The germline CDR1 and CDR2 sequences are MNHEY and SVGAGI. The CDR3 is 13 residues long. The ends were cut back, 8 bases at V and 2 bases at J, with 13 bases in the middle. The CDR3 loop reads CASGAEGAYEQYF. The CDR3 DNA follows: TGTGCCAGCGGGGCTGAAGGGGCCTACGAGCAGTACTTC.

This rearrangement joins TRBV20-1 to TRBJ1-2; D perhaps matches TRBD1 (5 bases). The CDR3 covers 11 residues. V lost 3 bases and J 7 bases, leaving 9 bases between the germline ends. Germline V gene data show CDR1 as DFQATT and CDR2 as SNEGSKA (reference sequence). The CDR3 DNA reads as TGCAGTGCTAGGACCGACAGTGGCTACACCTTC. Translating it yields CSARTDSGYTF.

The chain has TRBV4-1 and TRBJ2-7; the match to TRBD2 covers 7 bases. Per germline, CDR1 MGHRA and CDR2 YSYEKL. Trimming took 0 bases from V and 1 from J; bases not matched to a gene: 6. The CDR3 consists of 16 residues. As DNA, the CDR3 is TGCGCCAGCAGCCAAGATCGCGGGGGAGTTTCCTACGAGCAGTACTTC. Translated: CASSQDRGGVSYEQYF.

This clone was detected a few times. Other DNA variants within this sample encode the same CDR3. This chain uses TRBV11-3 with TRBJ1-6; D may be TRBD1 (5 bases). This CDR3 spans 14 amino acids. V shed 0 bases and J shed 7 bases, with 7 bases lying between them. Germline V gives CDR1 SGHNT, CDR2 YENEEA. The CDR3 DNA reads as TGTGCCAGCAGCTTAGAGGGGGGAAATTCACCCCTCCACTTT. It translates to CASSLEGGNSPLHF.

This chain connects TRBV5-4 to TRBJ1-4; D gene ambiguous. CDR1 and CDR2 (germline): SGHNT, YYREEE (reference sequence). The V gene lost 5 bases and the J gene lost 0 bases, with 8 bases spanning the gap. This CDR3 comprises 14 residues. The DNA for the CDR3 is TGTGCCAGCAGTCCCGGGTCAACTAATGAAAAACTGTTTTTT. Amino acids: CASSPGSTNEKLFF.

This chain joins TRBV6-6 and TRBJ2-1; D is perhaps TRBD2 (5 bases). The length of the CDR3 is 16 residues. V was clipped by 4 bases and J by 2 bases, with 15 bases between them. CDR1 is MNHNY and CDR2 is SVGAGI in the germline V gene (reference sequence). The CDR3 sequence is CASSFDPSGAYNEQFF. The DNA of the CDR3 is TGTGCCAGCAGTTTCGACCCCTCCGGGGCCTACAATGAGCAGTTCTTC.

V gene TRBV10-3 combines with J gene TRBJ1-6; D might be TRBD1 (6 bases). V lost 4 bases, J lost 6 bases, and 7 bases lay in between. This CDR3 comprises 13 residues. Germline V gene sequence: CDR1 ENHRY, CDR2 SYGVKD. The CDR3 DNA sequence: TGTGCCATCAGTGGGGACACTAATTCACCCCTCCACTTT. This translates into CAISGDTNSPLHF.

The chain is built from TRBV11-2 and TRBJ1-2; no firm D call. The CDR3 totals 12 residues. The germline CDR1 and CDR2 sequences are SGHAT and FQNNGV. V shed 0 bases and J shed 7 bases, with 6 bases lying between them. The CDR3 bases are TGTGCCAGCAGCTTAGAGAGTTCTGGCTACACCTTC. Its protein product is CASSLESSGYTF.

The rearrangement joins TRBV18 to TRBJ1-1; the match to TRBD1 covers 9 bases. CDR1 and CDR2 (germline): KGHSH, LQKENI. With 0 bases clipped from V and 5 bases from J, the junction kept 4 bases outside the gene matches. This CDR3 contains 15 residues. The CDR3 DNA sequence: TGTGCCAGCTCACCACCGGGACAGGGCCTTACTGAAGCTTTCTTT. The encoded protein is CASSPPGQGLTEAFF.

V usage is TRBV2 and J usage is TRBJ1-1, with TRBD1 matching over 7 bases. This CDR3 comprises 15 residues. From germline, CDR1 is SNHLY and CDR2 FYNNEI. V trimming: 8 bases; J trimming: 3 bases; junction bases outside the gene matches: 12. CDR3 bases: TGTGCCAGCCAGACAGGGTTAAATTCAGACACTGAAGCTTTCTTT. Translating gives CASQTGLNSDTEAFF.

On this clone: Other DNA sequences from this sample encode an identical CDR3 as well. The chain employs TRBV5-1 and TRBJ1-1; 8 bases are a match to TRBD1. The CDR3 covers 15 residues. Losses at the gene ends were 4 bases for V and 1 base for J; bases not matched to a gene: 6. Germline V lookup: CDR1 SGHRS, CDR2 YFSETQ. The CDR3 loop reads CASSPSGTGNTEAFF. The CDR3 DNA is TGCGCCAGCAGCCCCTCCGGGACAGGGAACACTGAAGCTTTCTTT.